The 11 T cell receptor beta chains listed next were all sequenced from one sample in a study of technical replicates of blood from a few donors. Profiled with immunoSEQ multiplex PCR; TCRdb holds only in-frame clones, not every one. The table shows some 83,000 clones, with 90% to 95% occurring only once. Material: T cells isolated from PBMCs. Every receptor here comes from a human donor in good health.

This clone was counted a single time. This chain links TRBV5-6 with TRBJ2-7, with D perhaps TRBD1 (6 bases). CDR3 length: 14 amino acids. V was shortened by 1 base and J by 4 bases, with 12 bases between the two germline ends. Per germline, CDR1 SGHDT and CDR2 YYEEEE. The CDR3 nucleotides are TGTGCCAGCAGCTTGATGGGGGCAGAGTACGAGCAGTACTTC. Translation: CASSLMGAEYEQYF.

This sequence joins TRBV5-1 and TRBJ2-2, with TRBD1 matching 8 bases. The CDR3 loop spans 17 amino acids. After removal of 3 bases from V and 3 bases from J, the junction contained 10 bases not matched to a gene. Per germline, CDR1 SGHRS and CDR2 YFSETQ. The CDR3 spells CASSSDPGQVDTGELFF. CDR3 nucleotide sequence: TGCGCCAGCAGCTCGGACCCGGGACAGGTGGACACCGGGGAGCTGTTTTTT.

The chain has TRBV27 and TRBJ1-1; unclear D gene. The CDR3 runs 14 residues. CDR1 MNHEY and CDR2 SMNVEV come from the germline V gene (reference sequence). Trimming removed 1 base at V and 5 bases at J, with 11 bases between. The CDR3 DNA reads TGTGCCAGCAGTTTATTTTCCGGGAAGACTGAAGCTTTCTTT. Translated: CASSLFSGKTEAFF.

The V gene is TRBV11-2, the J gene TRBJ2-1; D is unclear. V lost 2 bases to trimming and J lost 6 bases, with 20 bases between them. Germline lookup yields CDR1 SGHAT and CDR2 FQNNGV. The CDR3 length is 17 residues. The CDR3 loop is CASSLQLGAAAVNEQFF. CDR3 bases: TGTGCCAGCAGCTTACAACTGGGTGCTGCTGCGGTCAATGAGCAGTTCTTC. Complete variable domain (other parts from reference TRBV11-2 and TRBJ2-1): EAGVAQSPRYKIIEKRQSVAFWCNPISGHATLYWYQQILGQGPKLLIQFQNNGVVDDSQLPKDRFSAERLKGVDSTLKIQPAKLEDSAVYLCASSLQLGAAAVNEQFFGPGTRLTVL.

V gene TRBV2 combines with J gene TRBJ2-7; 7 nucleotides agree with TRBD1. V lost 0 bases to trimming and J lost 3 bases; unmatched junction nucleotides: 11. CDR1 is SNHLY and CDR2 is FYNNEI in the germline V gene. The length of the CDR3 is 17 residues. The CDR3 DNA follows: TGTGCCAGCAGTGAAGCGTCCGGGACAGTTTTTTTCTACGAGCAGTACTTC. This gives the protein CASSEASGTVFFYEQYF.

The chain carries TRBV7-9 and TRBJ2-3; the D gene is possibly TRBD1 (6 bases). This CDR3 has 14 amino acids. Germline V gives CDR1 SEHNR, CDR2 FQNEAQ (reference sequence). V shed 1 base and J shed 5 bases, with 10 bases lying between them. The CDR3 DNA sequence: TGTGCCAGCAGCTTAGAGGGGGACCGAGATACGCAGTATTTT. Translating gives CASSLEGDRDTQYF.

The rearrangement joins TRBV19 to TRBJ1-1; the D is unclear. Per the germline V gene, CDR1 is LNHDA and CDR2 is SQIVND (reference sequence). V lost 6 bases to trimming and J lost 4 bases, with 9 bases between them. The CDR3 has 12 amino acids. CDR3 region: CASRLSGTEAFF. CDR3 DNA sequence: TGTGCCAGTAGACTTTCGGGCACTGAAGCTTTCTTT.

The chain uses TRBV4-1 and TRBJ1-2; TRBD1 matches 7 bases. Unmatched junction bases numbered 12, after V lost 4 bases and J lost 1 base. The CDR3 is made up of 17 amino acids. Germline loops: CDR1 MGHRA, CDR2 YSYEKL. In DNA, the CDR3 is TGCGCCAGCAGCCCGCAGCCCGGGACAGCGAGTAACTATGGCTACACCTTC. It encodes CASSPQPGTASNYGYTF.

V and J are TRBV11-3 and TRBJ2-1; 8 bases fit TRBD1. J gave up 5 bases and V 5 bases, and 8 bases lay outside the gene matches. Per the germline V gene, CDR1 is SGHNT and CDR2 is YENEEA. The CDR3 is 15 residues long. CDR3 in DNA: TGTGCCAGCAGCCTCGAGGACAGGGCTAACAATGAGCAGTTCTTC. Translation: CASSLEDRANNEQFF.

This chain uses TRBV6-5 with TRBJ1-1; 11 bases align to TRBD1. The CDR3 covers 14 residues. V gave up 5 bases and J gave up 8 bases; unmatched junction bases: 7. Germline loops: CDR1 MNHEY, CDR2 SVGAGI. The CDR3 DNA reads as TGTGCCAGCAGTAGCCGGACAGGGGGCTCGGAAGCTTTCTTT. It specifies CASSSRTGGSEAFF.

The chain joins TRBV2 to TRBJ1-1; perhaps TRBD1 as D (6 bases). The CDR3 is made up of 14 amino acids. Germline-derived CDR1 and CDR2 are SNHLY and FYNNEI. V lost 1 base to trimming and J lost 3 bases, with 9 bases between them. The CDR3 here is CASSEGRGYTEAFF. The CDR3 nucleotides are TGTGCCAGCAGTGAAGGTAGGGGGTACACTGAAGCTTTCTTT.